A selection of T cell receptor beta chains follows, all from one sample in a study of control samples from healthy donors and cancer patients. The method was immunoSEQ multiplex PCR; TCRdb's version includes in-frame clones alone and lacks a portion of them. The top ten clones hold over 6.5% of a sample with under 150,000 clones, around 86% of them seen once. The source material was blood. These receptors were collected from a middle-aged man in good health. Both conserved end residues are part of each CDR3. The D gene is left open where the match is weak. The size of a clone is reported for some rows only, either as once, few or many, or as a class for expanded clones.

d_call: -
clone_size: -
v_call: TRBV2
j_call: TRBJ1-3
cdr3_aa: CASSDGGSGNTIYF
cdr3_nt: TGTGCCAGCAGTGACGGCGGCTCTGGAAACACCATATATTTT

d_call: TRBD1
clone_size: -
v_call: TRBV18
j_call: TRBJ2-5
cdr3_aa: CASSLGTGAQETQYF
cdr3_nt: TGTGCCAGCTCACTAGGGACAGGGGCCCAAGAGACCCAGTACTTC

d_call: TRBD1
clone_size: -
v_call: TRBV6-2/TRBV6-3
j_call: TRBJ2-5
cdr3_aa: CASSDKDRVFEGQYF
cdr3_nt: TGTGCCAGCAGTGATAAGGACAGGGTATTTGAGGGCCAGTACTTC

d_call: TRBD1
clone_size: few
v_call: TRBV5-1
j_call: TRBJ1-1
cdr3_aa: CASSQDRGIKNTEAFF
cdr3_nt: TGCGCCAGCAGCCAGGACAGGGGGATAAAGAACACTGAAGCTTTCTTT

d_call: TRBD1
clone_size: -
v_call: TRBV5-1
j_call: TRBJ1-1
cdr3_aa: CASIHSTGVNTEAFF
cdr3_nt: TGCGCCAGCATTCACTCGACAGGGGTGAACACTGAAGCTTTCTTT

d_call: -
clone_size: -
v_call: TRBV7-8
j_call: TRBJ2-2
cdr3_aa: CASSSPRGANTGELFF
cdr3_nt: TGTGCCAGCTCCTCCCCAAGGGGCGCCAACACCGGGGAGCTGTTTTTT

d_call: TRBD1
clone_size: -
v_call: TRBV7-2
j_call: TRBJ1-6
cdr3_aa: CASSLDSGTGLSPLHF
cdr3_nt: TGTGCCAGCAGCTTAGATTCGGGGACAGGGCTGTCACCCCTCCACTTT

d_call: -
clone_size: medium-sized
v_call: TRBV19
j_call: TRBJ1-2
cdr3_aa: CASRIVGHYGYTF
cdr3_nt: TGTGCCAGTAGGATTGTGGGGCACTATGGCTACACCTTC

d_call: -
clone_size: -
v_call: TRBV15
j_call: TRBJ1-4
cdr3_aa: CATSRSVATNEKLFF
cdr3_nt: TGTGCCACCAGCAGATCGGTTGCAACTAATGAAAAACTGTTTTTT

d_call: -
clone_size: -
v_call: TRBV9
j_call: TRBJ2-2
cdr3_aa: CASSVGRELFF
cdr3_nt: TGTGCCAGCAGCGTAGGTCGGGAGCTGTTTTTT

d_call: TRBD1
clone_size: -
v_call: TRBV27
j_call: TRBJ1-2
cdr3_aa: CASKGTGTHGYTF
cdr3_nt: TGTGCCAGCAAGGGGACAGGGACGCATGGCTACACCTTC

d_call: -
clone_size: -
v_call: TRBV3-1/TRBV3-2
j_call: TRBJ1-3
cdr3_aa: CASSHPLQSYSGNTIYF
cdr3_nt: TGTGCCAGCAGCCACCCTTTACAGAGTTACTCTGGAAACACCATATATTTT

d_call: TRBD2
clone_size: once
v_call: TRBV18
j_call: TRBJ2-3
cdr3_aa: CASSPTSGGYTDTQYF
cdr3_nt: TGTGCCAGCTCCCCGACTAGCGGGGGCTACACAGATACGCAGTATTTT

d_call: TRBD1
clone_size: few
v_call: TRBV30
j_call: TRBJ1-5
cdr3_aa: CAWARQGNQPQHF
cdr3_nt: TGTGCCTGGGCCAGACAGGGGAATCAGCCCCAGCATTTT

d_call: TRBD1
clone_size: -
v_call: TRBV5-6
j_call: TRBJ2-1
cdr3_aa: CASSWIAQGWNEQFF
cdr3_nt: TGTGCCAGCAGCTGGATAGCACAGGGGTGGAATGAGCAGTTCTTC

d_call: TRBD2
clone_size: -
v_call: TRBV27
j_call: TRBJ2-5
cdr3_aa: CASSRAGDIRETQYF
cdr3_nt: TGTGCCAGCAGTCGAGCGGGGGATATACGTGAGACCCAGTACTTC

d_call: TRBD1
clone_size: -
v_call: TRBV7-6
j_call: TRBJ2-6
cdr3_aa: CASSLASGTGLSGANVLTF
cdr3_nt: TGTGCCAGCAGCTTAGCGTCCGGGACAGGGCTCTCTGGGGCCAACGTCCTGACTTTC

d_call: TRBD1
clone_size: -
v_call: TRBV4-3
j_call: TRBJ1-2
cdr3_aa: CASSHRDRTNYGYTF
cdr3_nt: TGCGCCAGCAGCCATAGGGACAGAACTAACTATGGCTACACCTTC

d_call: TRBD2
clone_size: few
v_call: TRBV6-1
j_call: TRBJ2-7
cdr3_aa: CASSGRSRGASYEQYF
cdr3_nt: TGTGCCAGCAGTGGGCGTTCGCGGGGGGCGTCCTACGAGCAGTACTTC

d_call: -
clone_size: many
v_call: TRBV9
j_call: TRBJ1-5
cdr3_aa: CASSPGRQINQPQHF
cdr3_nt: TGTGCCAGCAGTCCAGGGAGGCAGATCAATCAGCCCCAGCATTTT

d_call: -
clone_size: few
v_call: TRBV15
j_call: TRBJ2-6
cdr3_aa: CATSRGAGANVLTF
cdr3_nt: TGTGCCACCAGCAGAGGGGCTGGGGCCAACGTCCTGACTTTC

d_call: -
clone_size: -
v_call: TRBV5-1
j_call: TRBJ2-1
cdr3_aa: CASSLAGGNEQFF
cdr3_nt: TGCGCCAGCAGCTTGGCCGGGGGCAATGAGCAGTTCTTC

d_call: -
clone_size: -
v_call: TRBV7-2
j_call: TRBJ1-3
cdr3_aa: CASSLARTAVSSGNTIYF
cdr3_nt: TGTGCCAGCAGCTTAGCGCGGACAGCTGTGAGCTCTGGAAACACCATATATTTT

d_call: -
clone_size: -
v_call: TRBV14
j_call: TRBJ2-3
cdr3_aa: CASSRDPGGGDTQYF
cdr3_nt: TGTGCCAGCAGCCGCGACCCCGGGGGAGGAGATACGCAGTATTTT

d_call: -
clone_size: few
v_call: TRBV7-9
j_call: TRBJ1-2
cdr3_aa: CASSPYTTHGYTF
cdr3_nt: TGTGCCAGCAGCCCGTACACAACACATGGCTACACCTTC

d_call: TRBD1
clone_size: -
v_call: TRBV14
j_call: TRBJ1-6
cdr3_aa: CASSQISGGNYNSPLHF
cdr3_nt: TGTGCCAGCAGCCAAATATCAGGGGGGAATTATAATTCACCCCTCCACTTT

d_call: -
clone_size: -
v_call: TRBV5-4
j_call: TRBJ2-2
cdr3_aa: CASKEGGFVGDTGELFF
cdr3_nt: TGTGCCAGCAAAGAGGGGGGGTTCGTCGGGGACACCGGGGAGCTGTTTTTT

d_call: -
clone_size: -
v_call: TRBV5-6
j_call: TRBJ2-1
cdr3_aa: CASSSRQTMRNEQFF
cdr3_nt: TGTGCCAGCAGCTCTAGACAGACAATGAGGAATGAGCAGTTCTTC

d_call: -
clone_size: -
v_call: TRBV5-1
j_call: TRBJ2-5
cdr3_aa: CASSLVTTKETQYF
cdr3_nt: TGCGCCAGCAGCTTGGTGACAACTAAAGAGACCCAGTACTTC

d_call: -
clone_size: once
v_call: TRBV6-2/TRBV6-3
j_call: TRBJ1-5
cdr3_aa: CASSYYGFNQPQHF
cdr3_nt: TGTGCCAGCAGTTACTATGGATTCAATCAGCCCCAGCATTTT

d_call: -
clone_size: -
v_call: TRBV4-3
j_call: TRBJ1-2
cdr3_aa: CASSQDIFPTNYGYTF
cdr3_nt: TGCGCCAGCAGCCAAGATATCTTTCCGACTAACTATGGCTACACCTTC

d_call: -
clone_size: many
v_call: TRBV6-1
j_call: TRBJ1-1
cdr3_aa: CASSEGGRRTEAFF
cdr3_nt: TGTGCCAGCAGTGAAGGGGGGCGACGCACTGAAGCTTTCTTT

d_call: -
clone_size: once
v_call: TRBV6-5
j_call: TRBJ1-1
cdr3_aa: CASSSRGGFTEAFF
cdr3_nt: TGTGCCAGCAGTTCCCGGGGGGGATTCACTGAAGCTTTCTTT

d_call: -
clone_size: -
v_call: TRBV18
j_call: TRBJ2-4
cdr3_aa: CASSPVAIAKNIQYF
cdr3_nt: TGTGCCAGCTCTCCCGTAGCAATAGCCAAAAACATTCAGTACTTC

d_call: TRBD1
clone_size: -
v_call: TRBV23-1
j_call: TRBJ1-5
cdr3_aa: CASSQSDRGRLESNQPQHF
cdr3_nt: TGCGCCAGCAGTCAAAGTGACAGGGGGCGCTTGGAAAGCAATCAGCCCCAGCATTTT

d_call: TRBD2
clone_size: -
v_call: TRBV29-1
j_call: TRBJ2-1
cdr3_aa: CSVVLGSGGNEQFF
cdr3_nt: TGCAGCGTTGTTTTGGGGAGCGGGGGGAATGAGCAGTTCTTC

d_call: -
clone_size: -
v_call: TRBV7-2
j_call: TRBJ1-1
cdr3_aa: CASSLVGAVTEAFF
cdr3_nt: TGTGCCAGCAGCTTAGTAGGGGCGGTCACTGAAGCTTTCTTT

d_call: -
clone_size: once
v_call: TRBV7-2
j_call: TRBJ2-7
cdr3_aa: CASSLVGTLDEQYF
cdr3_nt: TGTGCCAGCAGCTTAGTAGGGACATTAGACGAGCAGTACTTC

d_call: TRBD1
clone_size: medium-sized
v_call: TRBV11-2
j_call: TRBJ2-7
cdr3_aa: CASSLGGQGSYEQYF
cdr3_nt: TGTGCCAGCAGCTTAGGGGGACAGGGATCCTACGAGCAGTACTTC

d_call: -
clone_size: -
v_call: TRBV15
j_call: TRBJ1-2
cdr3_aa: CATSSGNNYGYTF
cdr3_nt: TGTGCCACCAGCAGCGGTAACAACTATGGCTACACCTTC

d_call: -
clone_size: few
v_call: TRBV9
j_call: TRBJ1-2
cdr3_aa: CASSGNPYGYTF
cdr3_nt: TGTGCCAGCAGCGGCAACCCCTATGGCTACACCTTC